This T cell receptor beta chain was sequenced for a study of cytomegalovirus exposure and HLA in healthy donors. The study, taken as a whole, reports: There were reportedly fewer N-insertions in an Asian-associated ancestry cluster than the approximately 670-donor mean, in a later analysis. Within a later analysis, the majority of CMV-associated TCR beta chains appeared HLA-restricted. High sensitivity and specificity were reportedly achieved when the classifier diagnosed cytomegalovirus status. 164 TCR beta chains were listed as cytomegalovirus-associated.

V was pared by 6 bases and J by 4 bases, with 16 bases between. This CDR3 is 13 amino acids long. CDR1 and CDR2 from the germline V gene are SQVTM and ANQGSEA. This clone was seen only a few times. Its specificity is unknown. In the PCR, 60 Vbeta and 13 Jbeta primers were used. Profiled with immunoSEQ multiplex PCR; TCRdb holds only in-frame clones, not every one. The sample includes fewer than 150,000 clones, roughly 70% seen only once; the top ten take about 1.5%. Sequencing was done on a sample of PBMCs. This sequence originates from a human donor in good health. The chain links TRBV29-1 to TRBJ2-7; possible D gene TRBD1, 6 bases. The CDR3 loop reads CSVGQLPSYEQYF. CDR3 nucleotides: TGCAGCGTCGGACAGCTGCCTTCTTACGAGCAGTACTTC.